The 30 T cell receptor beta chains in this list originate from one sample, sequenced in a study of CD8 T cells in Susac syndrome. The RNA, about 0.5 to 1 ug, was put through reverse transcription using random hexamers. TCRdb analysed the immunoSEQ multiplex PCR reads with MiXCR anew, one entry per CDR3 protein. The sample records some 52,000 distinct CDR3 sequences, around 93% being singletons. Input material: CD8+ T cells from PBMCs. These TCRs come from a human donor with multiple sclerosis.

V and J are TRBV4-3 and TRBJ1-5; D might be TRBD1 (5 bases). There are 16 residues in the CDR3. Trimming removed 1 base from V and 9 bases from J, with 19 bases in between. Germline V gene lookup returns CDR1 LGHNA and CDR2 YSLEER. CDR3 DNA sequence: TGCGCCAGCAGCCAAGGATATGGGGACGGCGCGGGGCCCCAGCATTTT. As protein: CASSQGYGDGAGPQHF.

V gene TRBV5-1 combines with J gene TRBJ2-1, with no clear D. In germline, CDR1 is SGHRS, CDR2 YFSETQ. Trimming shortened V by 0 bases and J by 9 bases, and 10 bases separated the two germline ends. The CDR3 consists of 13 residues. The CDR3 DNA reads TGCGCCAGCAGCTTGGCGGTCTTGCGTGAGCAGTTCTTC. Its translation is CASSLAVLREQFF.

This clonotype was seen only a few times. The chain recombines TRBV20-1 with TRBJ2-7, with D possibly matching TRBD2 (6 bases). With 0 bases removed from V and 0 bases from J, the gap between germline ends came to 9 bases. This CDR3 comprises 14 residues. Germline CDR1 and CDR2: DFQATT and SNEGSKA (reference sequence). CDR3 nucleotide sequence: TGCAGTGCTAGAGACGCGGGAAGCTCCTACGAGCAGTACTTC. This codes for CSARDAGSSYEQYF.

The chain has TRBV7-9 and TRBJ1-2; possibly TRBD1 for D (6 bases). Trimming removed 5 bases at V and 4 bases at J, with 17 bases between. The CDR3 contains 15 residues. CDR1 and CDR2 from the germline V gene are SEHNR and FQNEAQ (reference sequence). CDR3 sequence (DNA): TGTGCCAGCAGCCCCCCGGTGTGGGGGCTCTATGGCTACACCTTC. Translation gives CASSPPVWGLYGYTF.

V and J are TRBV29-1 and TRBJ2-1; D gene ambiguous. Trimming took 5 bases from V and 0 from J, leaving 14 bases between them. CDR3 length: 15 amino acids. The germline gives CDR1 SQVTM, CDR2 ANQGSEA. This chain's CDR3 is CSVLTPRRSYNEQFF. The CDR3 DNA sequence: TGCAGCGTTTTAACGCCCCGTCGCTCCTACAATGAGCAGTTCTTC.

This chain joins TRBV29-1 and TRBJ1-2, with D unresolved. In germline, CDR1 is SQVTM, CDR2 ANQGSEA. The CDR3 runs 11 residues. The germline V and J ends were trimmed by 4 bases and 8 bases, with 11 bases remaining between them. This CDR3 reads CSVVSQHGYTF. Here the CDR3 DNA reads TGCAGCGTTGTGTCTCAGCACGGCTACACCTTC.

This clonotype has just one count. This chain uses TRBV12-3 or TRBV12-4 with TRBJ2-1, with D perhaps TRBD1 or TRBD2 (5 bases each). V dropped 4 bases and J dropped 9 bases, with 16 bases sitting between them. The CDR3 is made up of 14 amino acids. Here the CDR3 DNA reads TGTGCCAGCAGTTCCGGGGCCCCTGATGGTGAGCAGTTCTTC. Translation: CASSSGAPDGEQFF.

This chain links TRBV11-2 with TRBJ1-2; D remains unclear. Trimming pared 5 bases from V and 2 bases from J, leaving 9 bases between. Germline lookup yields CDR1 SGHAT and CDR2 FQNNGV. This CDR3 contains 13 residues. The CDR3 DNA reads TGTGCCAGCAGCCCGGCACAAAACTATGGCTACACCTTC. This gives the protein CASSPAQNYGYTF. Full variable domain (outside the CDR3, taken from reference TRBV11-2 and TRBJ1-2): EAGVAQSPRYKIIEKRQSVAFWCNPISGHATLYWYQQILGQGPKLLIQFQNNGVVDDSQLPKDRFSAERLKGVDSTLKIQPAKLEDSAVYLCASSPAQNYGYTFGSGTRLTVV.

The chain carries TRBV11-2 and TRBJ2-1, with TRBD2 matching over 12 bases. The V and J ends lost 0 bases and 8 bases, in that order; junction bases with no gene match: 5. This CDR3 comprises 16 residues. Per germline, CDR1 SGHAT and CDR2 FQNNGV. The CDR3 nucleotides are TGTGCCAGCAGCTTAGATACTAGCGGGGGGTTATATGAGCAGTTCTTC. Protein product: CASSLDTSGGLYEQFF.

J is TRBJ1-2 and V is TRBV29-1; tentative D call: TRBD1 (5 bases). The CDR3 extends over 12 amino acids. V lost 6 bases and J 3 bases, leaving 11 bases between the germline ends. Germline values: CDR1 SQVTM, CDR2 ANQGSEA. Here the CDR3 DNA reads TGCAGCGTAGGGGACTCCTACTATGGCTACACCTTC. Protein: CSVGDSYYGYTF. The full variable domain, in which reference TRBV29-1 and TRBJ1-2 provide the parts outside the CDR3, is SAVISQKPSRDICQRGTSLTIQCQVDSQVTMMFWYRQQPGQSLTLIATANQGSEATYESGFVIDKFPISRPNLTFSTLTVSNMSPEDSSIYLCSVGDSYYGYTFGSGTRLTVV.

V usage is TRBV2 and J usage is TRBJ1-1; D is unresolved. This CDR3 region has 16 residues. Germline values: CDR1 SNHLY, CDR2 FYNNEI. The V end was cut by 0 bases, the J end by 5 bases, with 16 bases between. CDR3 sequence reads: CASSEADDGPRTEAFF. The CDR3, as DNA: TGTGCCAGCAGTGAAGCGGACGACGGCCCTAGGACTGAAGCTTTCTTT.

V is TRBV29-1 and J is TRBJ1-2, with D hard to call. The V gene lost 3 bases and the J gene lost 0 bases, with 11 bases spanning the gap. Germline V gene sequence: CDR1 SQVTM, CDR2 ANQGSEA. The CDR3 consists of 14 residues. CDR3 residues: CSVEQSLTNYGYTF. The CDR3 bases are TGCAGCGTTGAGCAGAGCTTAACTAACTATGGCTACACCTTC. Based on the CDR3 plus reference TRBV29-1 and TRBJ1-2, the full variable domain is SAVISQKPSRDICQRGTSLTIQCQVDSQVTMMFWYRQQPGQSLTLIATANQGSEATYESGFVIDKFPISRPNLTFSTLTVSNMSPEDSSIYLCSVEQSLTNYGYTFGSGTRLTVV.

V gene TRBV11-2 combines with J gene TRBJ2-7, with 7 bases fitting TRBD2. This CDR3 is built from 11 residues. CDR1 and CDR2 (germline): SGHAT, FQNNGV. CDR3 sequence: CATRGGYEQYF. Here the CDR3 DNA reads TGTGCAACCCGCGGGGGATACGAGCAGTACTTC.

V usage is TRBV20-1 and J usage is TRBJ1-5; D is possibly TRBD1 (5 bases). The CDR3 length is 16 residues. Deletions cut 0 bases from V and 7 bases from J, with 19 bases between. Germline V gene lookup returns CDR1 DFQATT and CDR2 SNEGSKA (reference sequence). CDR3 bases: TGCAGTGCTAGAGAGGCTAACGCAGGGCTAGGGCAGCCCCAGCATTTT. This encodes CSAREANAGLGQPQHF.

The chain is built from TRBV9 and TRBJ2-6; D is possibly TRBD1 or TRBD2 (5 bases each). The length of the CDR3 is 17 residues. The V end lost 0 bases, the J end lost 4 bases, and 14 bases lay between the germline ends. The germline gives CDR1 SGDLS, CDR2 YYNGEE. This chain's CDR3 is CASSVETDRRGANVLTF. For the CDR3, the DNA is TGTGCCAGCAGCGTAGAGACAGACCGGAGGGGGGCCAACGTCCTGACTTTC.

This clonotype was counted once. This rearrangement joins TRBV19 to TRBJ1-1; tentatively, D is TRBD1 (6 bases). The CDR3 has 13 residues. V gave up 5 bases and J gave up 3 bases, with 10 bases separating them. Germline CDR1 LNHDA, CDR2 SQIVND (reference sequence). CDR3 in amino acids: CASSVTGYTEAFF. In nucleotides, the CDR3 is TGTGCCAGTAGTGTAACAGGGTACACTGAAGCTTTCTTT.

This chain uses TRBV20-1 with TRBJ2-7; D is possibly TRBD1 (5 bases). The CDR3 length is 11 residues. Germline CDR1 and CDR2: DFQATT and SNEGSKA (reference sequence). Between the trimmed V and J ends, which lost 8 bases and 4 bases, there was a span of 12 bases. CDR3 DNA sequence: TGCAGTCCGTACAGGATATACGAGCAGTACTTC. It encodes CSPYRIYEQYF.

The J gene is TRBJ2-6, the V gene TRBV15; D ambiguous. The CDR3 has 14 residues. V lost 2 bases and J lost 1, with 3 bases in between. Germline V lookup: CDR1 LNHNV, CDR2 YYDKDF (reference sequence). The CDR3 bases are TGTGCCACCAGCAGACGGTCTGGGGCCAACGTCCTGACTTTC. Protein: CATSRRSGANVLTF.

The chain joins TRBV2 to TRBJ1-2; 11 nucleotides agree with TRBD1. Losses at the gene ends were 5 bases for V and 5 bases for J; bases not matched to a gene: 4. The germline CDR1 and CDR2 sequences are SNHLY and FYNNEI. The CDR3 has 14 residues. The chain's CDR3 is CASSPGQGVYGYTF. The CDR3 bases are TGTGCCAGCAGTCCGGGACAGGGGGTTTATGGCTACACCTTC.

This clonotype appeared once. The genes are TRBV12-3 or TRBV12-4 and TRBJ2-4; D is undetermined. The length of the CDR3 is 17 residues. V gave up 5 bases and J gave up 0 bases, with 17 bases separating them. The CDR3 protein is CASSPRPRNRAKNIQYF. The CDR3 DNA sequence: TGTGCCAGCAGTCCCCGCCCCAGGAACCGAGCCAAAAACATTCAGTACTTC.

The gene calls are TRBV10-3 and TRBJ2-7; D not certain. This CDR3 is built from 12 residues. Germline V gives CDR1 ENHRY, CDR2 SYGVKD. Trimming cost V 3 bases and J 4 bases, with 7 bases left between them. The CDR3 nucleotides are TGTGCCATCAGTGAAAATTCGTACGAGCAGTACTTC. It translates to CAISENSYEQYF.

This chain joins TRBV2 and TRBJ2-7, with D possibly called TRBD1 or TRBD2 (5 bases each). This CDR3 spans 14 amino acids. Germline-derived CDR1 and CDR2 are SNHLY and FYNNEI. V lost 2 bases, J lost 6 bases, and 14 bases lay in between. Here the CDR3 DNA reads TGTGCCAGCAGTGAATGGGCAGGGAGTGGCGAGCAGTACTTC. It is translated as CASSEWAGSGEQYF.

J is TRBJ1-3 and V is TRBV27; D unclear. Trimming shortened V by 7 bases and J by 0 bases, and 13 bases separated the two germline ends. Germline CDR1 is MNHEY and CDR2 is SMNVEV (reference sequence). This CDR3 is built from 15 residues. In DNA, the CDR3 is TGTGCCAGCAAGGCCAGTCTCTCCTCTGGAAACACCATATATTTT. This translates into CASKASLSSGNTIYF.

The rearrangement uses TRBV20-1 and TRBJ2-2; 9 positions match TRBD2. V gave up 0 bases and J gave up 5 bases; unmatched junction bases: 7. The length of the CDR3 is 16 residues. CDR1 is DFQATT, CDR2 SNEGSKA, per germline (reference sequence). This chain's CDR3 is CSARDQAGGRTGELFF. CDR3 nucleotides: TGCAGTGCTAGAGATCAAGCGGGGGGCAGAACCGGGGAGCTGTTTTTT.

The chain combines TRBV29-1 with TRBJ2-2; D unclear. The ends were cut back, 5 bases at V and 6 bases at J, with 13 bases in the middle. The CDR3 totals 13 residues. Germline lookup yields CDR1 SQVTM and CDR2 ANQGSEA. CDR3 in amino acids: CSVRPVLAGELFF. As DNA, the CDR3 is TGCAGCGTTCGCCCAGTATTGGCCGGGGAGCTGTTTTTT.

This clonotype appeared a single time. This sequence joins TRBV15 and TRBJ2-7, with D possibly being TRBD2 (6 bases). Trimming removed 0 bases at V and 7 bases at J, with 10 bases between. The CDR3 contains 13 residues. Germline CDR1 and CDR2: LNHNV and YYDKDF (reference sequence). The CDR3 nucleotides are TGTGCCACCAGCAGAGATGGGGGAGGAGAGCAGTACTTC. The encoded protein is CATSRDGGGEQYF.

This clonotype has only a few counts. V usage is TRBV7-2 and J usage is TRBJ2-1; D is possibly TRBD2 (6 bases). Trimming left V 5 bases short and J 0 bases short, with 14 bases between. Germline-derived CDR1 and CDR2 are SGHTA and FQGNSA. This CDR3 spans 16 amino acids. DNA for the CDR3: TGTGCCAGCAGCCCTAGACGGGGGAGCTCCTACAATGAGCAGTTCTTC. Amino acids: CASSPRRGSSYNEQFF.

The gene calls are TRBV4-3 and TRBJ1-2, with D tentatively TRBD1 (5 bases). The CDR3 loop spans 16 amino acids. The V gene lost 0 bases and the J gene lost 7 bases, with 18 bases spanning the gap. Germline CDR1 is LGHNA and CDR2 is YSLEER. CDR3 coding DNA: TGCGCCAGCAGCCAAGATGAGCAGGGAAGCTTGCGTGGCTACACCTTC. It translates to CASSQDEQGSLRGYTF.

The genes are TRBV30 and TRBJ1-1; 9 bases match TRBD1. Germline CDR1 GTSNPN, CDR2 SVGIG (reference sequence). The CDR3 loop spans 12 amino acids. Here the CDR3 reads CAQQGAGTEAFF. The DNA of the CDR3 is TGTGCTCAACAGGGGGCTGGCACTGAAGCTTTCTTT.

This sequence joins TRBV4-3 and TRBJ1-5, with D possibly being TRBD1 (6 bases). CDR3 length equals 17 residues. The germline V gene encodes CDR1 LGHNA and CDR2 YSLEER. V dropped 0 bases and J dropped 6 bases, with 18 bases sitting between them. The CDR3 loop is CASSQDTKRGGGQPQHF. The CDR3 nucleotides are TGCGCCAGCAGCCAAGATACTAAGAGGGGGGGCGGTCAGCCCCAGCATTTT.